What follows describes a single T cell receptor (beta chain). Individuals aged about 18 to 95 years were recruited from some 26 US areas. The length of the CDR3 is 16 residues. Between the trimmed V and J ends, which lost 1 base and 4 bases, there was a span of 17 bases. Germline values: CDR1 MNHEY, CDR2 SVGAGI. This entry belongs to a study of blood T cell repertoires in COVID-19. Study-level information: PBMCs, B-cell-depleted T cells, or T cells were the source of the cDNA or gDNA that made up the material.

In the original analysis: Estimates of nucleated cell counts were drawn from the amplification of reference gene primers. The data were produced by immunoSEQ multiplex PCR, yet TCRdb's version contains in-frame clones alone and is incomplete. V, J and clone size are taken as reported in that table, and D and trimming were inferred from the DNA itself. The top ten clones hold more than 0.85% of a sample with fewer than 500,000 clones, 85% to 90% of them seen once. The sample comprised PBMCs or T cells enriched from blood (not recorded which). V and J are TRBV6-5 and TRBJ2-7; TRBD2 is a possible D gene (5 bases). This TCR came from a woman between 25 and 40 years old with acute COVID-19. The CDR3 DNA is TGTGCCAGCAGTTACTATCGTATCGAGGGTCCGTACGAGCAGTACTTC. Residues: CASSYYRIEGPYEQYF.